This TCR beta chain is drawn from a study of B cell selection in AIRE deficiency. General study results and limits: Only TCRbeta was sequenced; more than 35% of shared healthy Treg sequences appeared in Tconv. Shared Treg sequences were biased toward short CDR3s with few non-templated nucleotide insertions. Of approximately 3,600 shared Treg TCRbeta sequences, 31.6% were healthy-donor-only and around 8.6% patient-only.

Germline V CDR1 and CDR2: SGHRS, YFSETQ. V lost 4 bases, J lost 4 bases, and 9 bases lay in between. CDR3 length: 13 residues. Comment on this clone: What it binds is unknown.

Sorting defined conventional CD4 T cells as CD4+CD127+. Sequencing was performed with immunoSEQ multiplex PCR; in TCRdb, only in-frame clones are kept and a portion is missing. The sample holds 23,000 or so clones; 95% are singletons and the top ten take less than 0.25%. Sample: CD4+CD127+ conventional T cells sorted from PBMCs. The V call is TRBV5-1, the J call TRBJ1-5; D is uncertain. The origin of this receptor is a human donor in good health. In DNA form, the CDR3 reads TGCGCCAGCAGCCCTGACGGAAATCAGCCCCAGCATTTT. Protein sequence: CASSPDGNQPQHF. Complete variable domain (other parts from reference TRBV5-1 and TRBJ1-5): KAGVTQTPRYLIKTRGQQVTLSCSPISGHRSVSWYQQTPGQGLQFLFEYFSETQRNKGNFPGRFSGRQFSNSRSEMNVSTLELGDSALYLCASSPDGNQPQHFGDGTRLSIL.